The clone carrying this T cell receptor beta chain was counted at least ten times. The antigen is undetermined. These data originate in a study of T-cell reconstitution after alpha-beta-depleted transplantation in children. The study's findings and limits: Reportedly, only several hundred clones from non-depleted graft cells drove alpha-beta T-cell counts at about two months. Hyperexpanded clones declined; after one year, newly produced T cells mostly supplied diversity.

Molecular barcoding with unique molecular identifiers was used for the TCRbeta library. TCRdb reprocessed the PCR reads with MiXCR, giving one entry per CDR3 protein. The data hold 200,000 to 250,000 distinct CDR3 sequences, with approximately 11% observed a single time. Unmatched junction bases numbered 9, after V lost 4 bases and J lost 0 bases. This CDR3 spans 16 amino acids. The germline gives CDR1 SGHKS, CDR2 YYEKEE (reference sequence). Source: PBMCs, taken before TCRalphabeta/CD19-depleted stem cell transplant. The chain carries TRBV5-5 and TRBJ2-7; TRBD1 matches at 8 bases. The sequence came from a child less than two years old with acute myeloid leukemia, due to receive a stem cell transplant. The CDR3 coding sequence is TGTGCCAGCAGCCAACCCAGGGGGCAGAGCTCCTACGAGCAGTACTTC. Encoded protein: CASSQPRGQSSYEQYF.